This TCR beta chain was sequenced for a study of blood T cell repertoires in COVID-19. Study-wide context: Sites in the United States, Italy and Spain provided acute and convalescent COVID-19 samples. In each case, the material was cDNA or gDNA derived from T cells, B-cell-depleted T cells, or PBMCs.

Per the original data handling: Nucleated cell counts were estimated from reference gene primer amplification. The repertoire was sequenced with immunoSEQ multiplex PCR; TCRdb's copy has only in-frame clones and lacks some. The V and J calls and clone size were taken over from that table, and D and trimming were inferred from the DNA. The table lists about 68,000 clones, about 86% of them singletons. V dropped 7 bases and J dropped 3 bases, with 16 bases sitting between them. The CDR3 totals 15 residues. Germline V gene lookup returns CDR1 MNHEY and CDR2 SVGAGI. The source is a woman aged 55-69 years with acute or convalescent COVID-19. The chain joins TRBV6-5 to TRBJ1-5; D might be TRBD1 (6 bases). The sequenced sample consisted of peripheral blood. CDR3: CASTAGVGSNQPQHF. CDR3 in DNA: TGTGCCAGCACCGCAGGGGTGGGTTCCAATCAGCCCCAGCATTTT.